The sequence of this T cell receptor beta chain was determined in a study of CD8+ T cells in alopecia areata. This clone was detected a few times. Its antigen is not identified. Sample treatment: oral pan-JAK inhibitor, 5-10 mg twice daily. Extraction and reverse transcription of RNA yielded cDNA as the sequencing template. Here immunoSEQ multiplex PCR was the method, and the copy in TCRdb shows in-frame clones only, minus some. This repertoire shows fewer than 250,000 clones, 35% to 45% found once; its top ten account for under 0.55%. Regarding the study as a whole: Relative to mice, TCR sharing across patients was less clear, a difference possibly HLA-related.

The length of the CDR3 is 15 residues. The V end lost 1 base, the J end lost 2 bases, and 12 bases lay between the germline ends. CDR1 is MNHEY, CDR2 SMNVEV, per germline (reference sequence). Sample: CD4+ T cells sorted from blood, taken at approximately week 30, from a patient treated with tofacitinib. The rearrangement uses TRBV27 and TRBJ2-7, with D possibly called TRBD1 or TRBD2 (5 bases each). This receptor was identified in a human donor with alopecia areata. The chain's CDR3 is CASSLFGGGTYEQYF. For the CDR3, the DNA is TGTGCCAGCAGTTTATTTGGGGGTGGGACCTACGAGCAGTACTTC.